The 9 T cell receptor beta chains below come from one sample, sequenced in a study of lymphopenia after photon versus proton radiotherapy. The assay was immunoSEQ multiplex PCR, and TCRdb's table has in-frame clones only and misses some. The top ten hold roughly a sixth of the sample, which has around 25,000 clones, 85% seen once. The material sequenced was peripheral blood, taken from a patient treated with photon-based radiotherapy. All receptors derive from a man between 60 and 70 years old with pancreatic cancer.

The chain recombines TRBV7-9 with TRBJ1-4; D is perhaps TRBD1 (5 bases). The germline CDR1 and CDR2 sequences are SEHNR and FQNEAQ (reference sequence). The V and J ends lost 3 bases and 7 bases respectively, with 15 bases between them. This CDR3 comprises 15 residues. The CDR3 reads CASSFFEGLSEKLFF. The DNA of the CDR3 is TGTGCCAGCAGCTTCTTTGAGGGACTGTCTGAAAAACTGTTTTTT.

The gene calls are TRBV7-8 and TRBJ2-7; D may be TRBD2 (5 bases). The CDR3 sequence is 13 residues long. The V gene lost 10 bases and the J gene lost 3 bases, with 16 bases spanning the gap. Germline CDR1 and CDR2: SGHVS and FQNEAQ. The CDR3 loop reads CATGRTRDYEQYF. In nucleotides, the CDR3 is TGTGCCACTGGCAGGACCCGGGACTACGAGCAGTACTTC.

This rearrangement joins TRBV7-9 to TRBJ1-5; the D gene is possibly TRBD1 (5 bases). This CDR3 spans 14 amino acids. Germline CDR1 reads SEHNR; CDR2 reads FQNEAQ (reference sequence). V gave up 5 bases and J gave up 4 bases, with 12 bases separating them. This chain's CDR3 is CASSLSGANQPQHF. The CDR3 DNA is TGTGCCAGCAGCCTAAGTGGGGCAAATCAGCCCCAGCATTTT.

This chain connects TRBV30 to TRBJ2-7; D is perhaps TRBD1 (5 bases). Germline values: CDR1 GTSNPN, CDR2 SVGIG (reference sequence). Trimming left V 3 bases short and J 2 bases short, with 5 bases between. The CDR3 is made up of 11 amino acids. The CDR3 spells CAWSRAYEQYF. CDR3 DNA sequence: TGTGCCTGGAGCAGGGCCTACGAGCAGTACTTC.

The DNA for the CDR3 is TGTGCCAGTAGTATCGGACAGGGGGCTTGGGAGCAGTACTTC. This translates into CASSIGQGAWEQYF. The rearrangement uses TRBV19 and TRBJ2-7, with 11 bases matching TRBD1. V lost 3 bases to trimming and J lost 7 bases; unmatched junction nucleotides: 5. CDR3 size: 14 residues. CDR1 and CDR2 from the germline V gene are LNHDA and SQIVND (reference sequence). Together with reference TRBV19 and TRBJ2-7, the CDR3 gives the full variable domain: DGGITQSPKYLFRKEGQNVTLSCEQNLNHDAMYWYRQDPGQGLRLIYYSQIVNDFQKGDIAEGYSVSREKKESFPLTVTSAQKNPTAFYLCASSIGQGAWEQYFGPGTRLTVT.

The genes are TRBV7-3 and TRBJ2-2; either TRBD1 or TRBD2 may fit D (6 bases each). Trimming took 0 bases from V and 6 from J, leaving 14 bases between them. Germline V lookup: CDR1 SGHTA, CDR2 FQGTGA. The length of the CDR3 is 16 residues. CDR3 nucleotide sequence: TGTGCCAGCAGCTTAACCGGGGGCACAGGCGCCGGGGAGCTGTTTTTT. It yields the protein CASSLTGGTGAGELFF.

This chain uses TRBV5-1 with TRBJ1-1; TRBD1 might be the D (5 bases). The V gene lost 5 bases and the J gene lost 1 base, with 12 bases spanning the gap. The CDR3 consists of 14 residues. Germline-derived CDR1 and CDR2 are SGHRS and YFSETQ. The CDR3 loop is CASSFDRQNTEAFF. The DNA for the CDR3 is TGCGCCAGCAGTTTCGACAGACAGAACACTGAAGCTTTCTTT.

The chain links TRBV19 to TRBJ2-5; possible D gene TRBD1, 6 bases. TRBJ2-7 matches the DNA end more closely, so the J call is doubtful. In germline, CDR1 is LNHDA, CDR2 SQIVND (reference sequence). CDR3 length equals 16 residues. This CDR3 reads CASSPLTQGPSYEQYF. The DNA of the CDR3 is TGTGCCAGTAGCCCCCTCACGCAGGGGCCATCCTACGAGCAGTACTTC.

The CDR3, as DNA: TGCAGCGTCTCCACCAGGCGGCTGTCTGGCGAAAAACTGTTTTTT. It translates to CSVSTRRLSGEKLFF. The chain combines TRBV29-1 with TRBJ1-4, with no clear D. Germline V gene sequence: CDR1 SQVTM, CDR2 ANQGSEA. Trimming took 6 bases from V and 8 from J, leaving 22 bases between them. The CDR3 covers 15 residues.